This T cell receptor beta chain was identified in a study of cytomegalovirus exposure and HLA in healthy donors. Primers included in the PCR were 60 Vbeta and 13 Jbeta primers. TCRdb's table, derived via immunoSEQ multiplex PCR, lists solely in-frame clones and lacks some. Among about 150,000 clones listed, approximately 73% were seen once. A word on this clone: Its antigen remains unidentified.

Findings and caveats of the study: Being indistinguishable, some V segments were excluded, TRBV6-2 and TRBV6-3 among them.

CDR1 is SGDLS, CDR2 YYNGEE, per germline. The CDR3 has 13 residues. V lost 1 base and J lost 5, with 9 bases in between. The sequence was collected from a man aged 25-45 years in good health and CMV-seropositive. The chain uses TRBV9 and TRBJ1-2, with D hard to call. The sample was PBMCs. The DNA of the CDR3 is TGTGCCAGCAGCGTATTTGAGCAATATGGCTACACCTTC. As protein: CASSVFEQYGYTF.